This T cell receptor (beta chain) originates from a study of shared clonotypes between healthy human individuals. The run depth of the assay was deep. Sequenced by immunoSEQ multiplex PCR; TCRdb stores in-frame clones only, minus some. This table holds roughly 480,000 clones, 70% to 85% found once. On this clone: Antigen specificity is unknown.

Overall study findings and caveats: Donor clonotype sharing was expected to depend on sequencing depth.

CDR3 length: 17 residues. Trimming took 2 bases from V and 1 from J, leaving 17 bases between them. The germline V gene has CDR1 SGHRS and CDR2 YFSETQ. The receptor was derived from a woman aged 40 to 50 in good health. Some clones in this sample may be carry-over from other donors' samples. The sequenced sample was PBMCs. The chain links TRBV5-1 to TRBJ2-3, with D perhaps TRBD2 (5 bases). The CDR3 spells CASSFGGLSGGTDTQYF. In nucleotides, the CDR3 is TGCGCCAGCAGCTTTGGCGGGCTAAGCGGTGGCACAGATACGCAGTATTTT.